The 20 T cell receptor beta chains below were found in one sample sequenced in a study of T cell repertoires in cytomegalovirus infection (dated by TCRdb to between 2019 and 2020). Their target antigens are unknown. Explained via the paper, the treatment or condition label denotes: in vitro stimulation with specific CMV peptide epitopes to enrich CMV-specific T cells. The instrument was an Illumina HiSeq 1500. The public reads were quality trimmed at Q25 with fastp and then assembled into clones with MiXCR by TCRdb, keeping productive beta chains. Each record represents a unique CDR3 protein, reported with the most common genes and DNA among its rows. The sample data list 380,000 or so distinct CDR3 sequences, and about 32% of these were observed just once. The ten largest clonotypes hold 13% of the sample. The specimen was cultured PBMCs, collected from culture after CMV antigen stimulation. These receptors were obtained from a human donor in good health (CMV status not recorded). Some clones in this sample may be carry-over from other donors' samples.

This clonotype was seen a few times. The J gene is TRBJ2-1, the V gene TRBV10-2; 11 bases align to TRBD2. Germline assignment: CDR1 WSHSY and CDR2 SAAADI. After removal of 7 bases from V and 4 bases from J, the junction contained 6 bases not matched to a gene. The CDR3 runs 15 residues. CDR3 in amino acids: CASKRGLAVYNEQFF. The CDR3 coding sequence is TGCGCCAGCAAAAGGGGACTAGCGGTTTACAATGAGCAGTTCTTC.

This clonotype was seen a few times. The chain carries TRBV15 and TRBJ2-4; no clear D. Germline V lookup: CDR1 LNHNV, CDR2 YYDKDF (reference sequence). The CDR3 contains 13 residues. Trimming stripped 0 bases from V and 6 bases from J, with 6 bases between. CDR3 DNA: TGTGCCACCAGCAGAGATCGCCGAAACATTCAGTACTTC. It codes for CATSRDRRNIQYF. The full variable domain, its missing parts supplied by reference TRBV15 and TRBJ2-4, is DAMVIQNPRYQVTQFGKPVTLSCSQTLNHNVMYWYQQKSSQAPKLLFHYYDKDFNNEADTPDNFQSRRPNTSFCFLDIRSPGLGDTAMYLCATSRDRRNIQYFGAGTRLSVL.

This clonotype occurred a few times. V and J are TRBV4-3 and TRBJ2-7; tentatively, D is TRBD1 (6 bases). This CDR3 spans 16 amino acids. The V and J ends lost 0 bases and 3 bases respectively, with 15 bases between them. Germline-derived CDR1 and CDR2 are LGHNA and YSLEER. The CDR3 protein is CASSQDTRQGYYEQYF. DNA for the CDR3: TGCGCCAGCAGCCAAGACACGCGCCAGGGGTACTACGAGCAGTACTTC.

This clonotype appeared a few times. This chain uses TRBV20-1 with TRBJ2-7, with TRBD2 matching 11 bases. V lost 4 bases, J lost 7 bases, and 12 bases stayed unmatched. This CDR3 spans 15 amino acids. Germline CDR1 and CDR2: DFQATT and SNEGSKA (reference sequence). The CDR3 spells CSATAPTSGNVEQYF. In DNA, the CDR3 is TGCAGTGCTACGGCCCCGACTAGCGGGAATGTTGAGCAGTACTTC.

This clonotype was counted between two and nine times. The chain uses TRBV7-2 and TRBJ1-5; TRBD1 aligns across 8 bases. V trimming: 4 bases; J trimming: 5 bases; junction bases outside the gene matches: 10. The CDR3 covers 16 residues. Germline V CDR1 and CDR2: SGHTA, FQGNSA. This CDR3 reads CASSWSGTGAYQPQHF. CDR3 DNA: TGTGCCAGCAGCTGGTCCGGGACAGGAGCATATCAGCCCCAGCATTTT. Together with reference TRBV7-2 and TRBJ1-5, the CDR3 gives the full variable domain: GAGVSQSPSNKVTEKGKDVELRCDPISGHTALYWYRQSLGQGLEFLIYFQGNSAPDKSGLPSDRFSAERTGGSVSTLTIQRTQQEDSAVYLCASSWSGTGAYQPQHFGDGTRLSIL.

This clonotype appeared many times. V gene TRBV27 combines with J gene TRBJ2-3; 13 nucleotides agree with TRBD2. The CDR3 is 17 residues long. Germline trimming cut 4 bases from V and 6 bases from J; bases unmatched to any gene: 10. CDR1 and CDR2 from the germline V gene are MNHEY and SMNVEV (reference sequence). The CDR3 is CASSSLAGGPEEDTQYF. For the CDR3, the DNA is TGTGCCAGCAGTTCACTAGCGGGAGGGCCGGAGGAGGATACGCAGTATTTT.

The chain combines TRBV28 with TRBJ1-5, with 9 bases that match TRBD1. The CDR3 is 14 amino acids. Germline V lookup: CDR1 MDHEN, CDR2 SYDVKM. V gave up 6 bases and J gave up 4 bases; unmatched junction bases: 4. CDR3 sequence: CASSRDRDNQPQHF. The CDR3, as DNA: TGTGCCAGCAGCCGGGACAGGGATAATCAGCCCCAGCATTTT.

The gene calls are TRBV4-3 and TRBJ2-1; maybe TRBD1 (6 bases). Germline-derived CDR1 and CDR2 are LGHNA and YSLEER. The CDR3 is made up of 16 amino acids. Deletions cut 3 bases from V and 5 bases from J, with 17 bases between. The CDR3 bases are TGCGCCAGCAGCCAGAGGGTAGGGGGTAGCCACAATGAGCAGTTCTTC. Translating it yields CASSQRVGGSHNEQFF.

The V and J genes are TRBV7-6 and TRBJ2-1; possibly TRBD2 for D (5 bases). Trimming removed 1 base from V and 7 bases from J, with 14 bases in between. The length of the CDR3 is 15 residues. CDR1 SGHVS and CDR2 FNYEAQ come from the germline V gene. The CDR3 here is CASSLGSAAENEQFF. For the CDR3, the DNA is TGTGCCAGCAGCTTAGGTAGCGCGGCGGAAAATGAGCAGTTCTTC.

This clonotype came up a few times. The V and J genes are TRBV7-2 and TRBJ2-1; D remains ambiguous. CDR1 is SGHTA, CDR2 FQGNSA, per germline. The CDR3 length is 13 residues. Trimming took off 8 bases at V and 1 base at J, with 9 bases between the two ends. CDR3 protein: CASSEGSYNEQFF. The DNA of the CDR3 is TGTGCCAGCTCGGAAGGGTCCTACAATGAGCAGTTCTTC.

A few counts support this clonotype. This chain joins TRBV6-1 and TRBJ1-1, with a possible D match to TRBD1 (6 bases). This CDR3 has 14 amino acids. CDR1 and CDR2 (germline): MNHNS, SASEGT. V was pared by 7 bases and J by 1 base, with 13 bases between. The CDR3 sequence is CASNAGAGNTEAFF. CDR3 DNA sequence: TGTGCCAGCAACGCAGGGGCAGGGAACACTGAAGCTTTCTTT.

V gene TRBV12-3 or TRBV12-4 combines with J gene TRBJ1-1; D remains unclear. The CDR3 is made up of 13 amino acids. V gave up 6 bases and J gave up 4 bases, with 12 bases separating them. CDR3 sequence reads: CASSRGAGTEAFF. CDR3 bases: TGTGCCAGCAGCCGAGGCGCGGGCACTGAAGCTTTCTTT.

The chain employs TRBV7-9 and TRBJ1-5, with D tentatively TRBD1 (5 bases). Germline-derived CDR1 and CDR2 are SEHNR and FQNEAQ (reference sequence). There are 15 residues in the CDR3. V was cut by 5 bases and J by 12 bases, with 23 bases left in between. The CDR3 DNA reads TGTGCCAGCAGCGCCCGTGGGACTGCATTGAGAAACCAGCATTTT. Its translation: CASSARGTALRNQHF. Full variable domain (missing parts from reference TRBV7-9 and TRBJ1-5): DTGVSQNPRHKITKRGQNVTFRCDPISEHNRLYWYRQTLGQGPEFLTYFQNEAQLEKSRLLSDRFSAERPKGSFSTLEIQRTEQGDSAMYLCASSARGTALRNQHFGDGTRLSIL.

V and J are TRBV7-9 and TRBJ2-2, with unresolved D. V was pared by 5 bases and J by 6 bases, with 10 bases between. This CDR3 region has 13 residues. Germline loops: CDR1 SEHNR, CDR2 FQNEAQ (reference sequence). The CDR3 nucleotides read TGTGCCAGCAGCCTCCGACATGCCGGGGAGCTGTTTTTT. Its translation: CASSLRHAGELFF.

The rearrangement uses TRBV7-2 and TRBJ1-5; a possible D gene is TRBD1 (6 bases). The CDR3 loop spans 15 amino acids. Trimming took 5 bases from V and 3 from J, leaving 14 bases between them. Per the germline V gene, CDR1 is SGHTA and CDR2 is FQGNSA. The CDR3 sequence is CASSRDRSYNQPQHF. The CDR3 DNA is TGTGCCAGCAGCCGCGACAGGTCCTACAATCAGCCCCAGCATTTT.

There are a few counts of this clonotype. The J gene is TRBJ2-7, the V gene TRBV18; 7 nucleotides agree with TRBD1. CDR1 is KGHSH and CDR2 is LQKENI in the germline V gene. V lost 2 bases to trimming and J lost 6 bases; unmatched junction nucleotides: 7. The CDR3 sequence is 14 residues long. CDR3: CASSPRQGNTEQYV. The CDR3 nucleotides read TGTGCCAGCTCACCAAGACAGGGTAATACCGAGCAGTACGTC.

The table lists this clonotype with a few counts. The J gene is TRBJ2-7, the V gene TRBV7-9, with no clear D. V was pared by 5 bases and J by 4 bases, with 15 bases between. This CDR3 is built from 14 residues. Per germline, CDR1 SEHNR and CDR2 FQNEAQ (reference sequence). CDR3 DNA: TGTGCCAGCAGCCCTGCAACAGAGCTGTACGAGCAGTACTTC. Residues: CASSPATELYEQYF.

Note on this clonotype: At one end, the junction sequence differs from germline, possibly due to a read error. The gene calls are TRBV7-2 and TRBJ2-1; 10 nucleotides line up with TRBD2. Per the germline V gene, CDR1 is SGHTA and CDR2 is FQGNSA. CDR3 length: 11 amino acids. The CDR3 DNA follows: TGTGCCAGCAGCTCTCTAGCGGGAGTGTCCTTC. Amino acid sequence: CASSSLAGVSF.

This clonotype was detected a few times. This chain joins TRBV11-2 and TRBJ2-5, with TRBD2 identical over 10 bases. The germline V gene encodes CDR1 SGHAT and CDR2 FQNNGV. The ends lost 5 bases at V and 2 bases at J; junction bases unmatched: 11. The CDR3 runs 17 residues. CDR3 nucleotides: TGTGCCAGCAGCGTACTAACTAGCGGGGCTATTCAAGAGACCCAGTACTTC. Encoded protein: CASSVLTSGAIQETQYF.

The V gene is TRBV7-2, the J gene TRBJ2-1; D is undetermined. The V end was cut by 5 bases, the J end by 3 bases, with 11 bases between. CDR1 and CDR2 from the germline V gene are SGHTA and FQGNSA. The CDR3 runs 14 residues. CDR3 sequence: CASSRMGNYNEQFF. In nucleotides, the CDR3 is TGTGCCAGCAGCCGCATGGGAAACTACAATGAGCAGTTCTTC.